Described below is a single T cell receptor (beta chain) sequence and its context. Germline V gives CDR1 SGHTA, CDR2 FQGNSA. Trimming removed 1 base at V and 0 bases at J, with 6 bases between. The CDR3 length is 14 residues. How the authors handled the data: The authors estimated nucleated cell counts from reference gene primer amplification. The method was immunoSEQ multiplex PCR; TCRdb's version includes in-frame clones alone and lacks a portion of them. From that table come the V and J calls and clone size; the DNA was used to work out D and trimming. Of more than 300,000 clones listed, 65% to 90% are singletons. Participant age was roughly 18 to 89 years, and participants resided in around 24 US areas. Either two negative PCRs, clearance, or symptom resolution qualified Cohort 3 donors as recovered. The data originate from a study of blood T cell repertoires in COVID-19. Study-level background: From T cells, B-cell-depleted T cells, or PBMCs came the material, which was cDNA or gDNA.

The TCR was taken from a woman aged 18-35 years who had recovered from COVID-19. Sequenced sample: PBMCs or T cells enriched from blood (not recorded which). The V call is TRBV7-2, the J call TRBJ2-5; a possible D gene is TRBD2 (5 bases). CDR3 nucleotide sequence: TGTGCCAGCAGCTTAGGGACTTACCAAGAGACCCAGTACTTC. Its translation is CASSLGTYQETQYF.